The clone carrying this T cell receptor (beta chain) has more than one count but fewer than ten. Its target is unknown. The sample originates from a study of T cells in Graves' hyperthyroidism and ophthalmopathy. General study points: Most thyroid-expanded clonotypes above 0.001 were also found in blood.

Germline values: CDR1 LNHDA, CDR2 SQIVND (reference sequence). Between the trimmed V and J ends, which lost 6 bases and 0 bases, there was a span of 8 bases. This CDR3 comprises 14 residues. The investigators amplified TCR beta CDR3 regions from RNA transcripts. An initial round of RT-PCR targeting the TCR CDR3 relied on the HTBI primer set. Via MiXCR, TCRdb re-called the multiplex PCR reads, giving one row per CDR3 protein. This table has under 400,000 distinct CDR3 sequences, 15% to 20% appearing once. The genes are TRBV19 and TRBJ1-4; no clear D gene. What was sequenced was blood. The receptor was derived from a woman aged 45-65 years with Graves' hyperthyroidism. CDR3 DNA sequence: TGTGCCAGTAGGACCGGTTCAACTAATGAAAAACTGTTTTTT. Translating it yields CASRTGSTNEKLFF.